This T cell receptor (beta chain) was identified during a study of T cell repertoires in cytomegalovirus infection. Study overall: The authors relied on CMV epitopes, both recently identified HLA-C-restricted and well-studied HLA-B-restricted. A matching HLA type, together with CMV infection, was signaled by public TCR beta signatures. Points from the study as a whole: There were carriers of CMV plus the relevant HLA, and cumulative public TCR beta family frequency identified them. Across the ex vivo response, the dominant clonotypes were HLA-C-restricted CMV-specific TCR beta clonotypes.

One entry per CDR3 protein results from TCRdb running MiXCR on the reads. This table holds fewer than 950,000 distinct CDR3 sequences, about 31% found once. Per germline, CDR1 DFQATT and CDR2 SNEGSKA (reference sequence). CDR3 length: 12 residues. The junction had 0 bases not matched to a gene; V was cut back by 3 bases and J by 4 bases. This clonotype was counted between two and nine times. The antigen remains unidentified. The sample was cultured CD8+ T cells from PBMCs, taken from culture after CMV antigen stimulation. The TCR was taken from a human donor in good health (CMV status not recorded). Some clones in this sample may be carry-over from other donors' samples. This rearrangement joins TRBV20-1 to TRBJ1-1; 9 nucleotides line up with TRBD1. The CDR3 here is CSARTGGTEAFF. In DNA, the CDR3 is TGCAGTGCTAGGACAGGGGGCACTGAAGCTTTCTTT.